This record concerns one T cell receptor (beta chain) sequence. Its antigen is unidentified. A read error may produce the germline difference seen at one junction end. Other DNA sequences from this sample encode an identical CDR3 as well. The data belong to a study of cytomegalovirus exposure and HLA in healthy donors. Whole-study results and caveats: Clonal expansion, a later analysis showed, was greater in HLA-associated TCR beta chains than in equally common others.

CDR3 length: 14 residues. From germline, CDR1 is SGHNT and CDR2 YENEEA. It was with 60 Vbeta and 13 Jbeta primers that the PCR ran. Generated by immunoSEQ multiplex PCR, the TCRdb table keeps only in-frame clones and is missing some. The sample gives about 130,000 clones, roughly a tenth of which show up once; about 4.6% is in the top ten. Specimen: PBMCs. The V call is TRBV11-3, the J call TRBJ1-1; TRBD1 matches 7 bases. The sequence derives from a young woman in good health and CMV-seropositive. CDR3 DNA: TGTGCCAGCAGCTATGGACAGGCTCACACTGAAGCCTTCTTT. This codes for CASSYGQAHTEAFF.